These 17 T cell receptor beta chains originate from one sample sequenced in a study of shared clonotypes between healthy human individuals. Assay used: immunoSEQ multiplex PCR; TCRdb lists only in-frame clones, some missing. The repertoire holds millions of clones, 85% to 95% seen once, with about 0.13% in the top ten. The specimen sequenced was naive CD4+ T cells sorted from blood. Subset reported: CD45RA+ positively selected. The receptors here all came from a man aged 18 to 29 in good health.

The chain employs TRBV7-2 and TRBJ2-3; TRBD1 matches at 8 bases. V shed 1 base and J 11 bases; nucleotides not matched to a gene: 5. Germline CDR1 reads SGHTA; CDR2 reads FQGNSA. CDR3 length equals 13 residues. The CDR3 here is CASSLGTGTGQYF. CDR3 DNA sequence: TGTGCCAGCAGCTTAGGTACCGGGACAGGGCAGTATTTT.

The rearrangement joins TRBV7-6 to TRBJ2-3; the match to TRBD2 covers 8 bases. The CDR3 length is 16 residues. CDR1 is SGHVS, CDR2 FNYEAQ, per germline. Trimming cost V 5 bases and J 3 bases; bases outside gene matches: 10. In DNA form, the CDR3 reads TGTGCCAGCAGCCGCAGCGGGAGTCTAGGGACAGATACGCAGTATTTT. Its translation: CASSRSGSLGTDTQYF.

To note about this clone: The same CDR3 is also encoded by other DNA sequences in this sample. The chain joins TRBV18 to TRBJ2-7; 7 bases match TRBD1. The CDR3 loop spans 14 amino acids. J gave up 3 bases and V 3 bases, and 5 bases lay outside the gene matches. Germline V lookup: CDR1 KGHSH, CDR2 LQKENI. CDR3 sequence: CASSPPGQDYEQYF. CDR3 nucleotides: TGTGCCAGCTCACCCCCCGGACAGGACTACGAGCAGTACTTC. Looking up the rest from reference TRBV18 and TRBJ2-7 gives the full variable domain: NAGVMQNPRHLVRRRGQEARLRCSPMKGHSHVYWYRQLPEEGLKFMVYLQKENIIDESGMPKERFSAEFPKEGPSILRIQQVVRGDSAAYFCASSPPGQDYEQYFGPGTRLTVT.

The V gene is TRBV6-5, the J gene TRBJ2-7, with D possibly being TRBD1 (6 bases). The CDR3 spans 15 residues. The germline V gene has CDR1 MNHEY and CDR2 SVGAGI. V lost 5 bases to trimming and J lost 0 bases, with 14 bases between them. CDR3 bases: TGTGCCAGCAGTCAGGACAGCTCGAGCTCCTACGAGCAGTACTTC. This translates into CASSQDSSSSYEQYF.

CDR3 amino acids: CASSVEPGNGNTIYF. As DNA, the CDR3 is TGTGCCAGCAGCGTAGAACCTGGCAACGGAAACACCATATATTTT. The chain combines TRBV9 with TRBJ1-3; D is ambiguous. The CDR3 sequence is 15 residues long. V was shortened by 0 bases and J by 4 bases, with 11 bases between the two germline ends. The germline V gene has CDR1 SGDLS and CDR2 YYNGEE.

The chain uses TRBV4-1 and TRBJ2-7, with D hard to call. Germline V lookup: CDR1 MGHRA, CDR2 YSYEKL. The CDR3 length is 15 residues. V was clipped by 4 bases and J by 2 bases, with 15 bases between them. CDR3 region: CASSRLVGPAYEQYF. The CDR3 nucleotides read TGCGCCAGCAGCCGCCTCGTCGGACCCGCCTACGAGCAGTACTTC.

The DNA for the CDR3 is TGCGCCAGCAGCATGGGACCAGGCACAGATACGCAGTATTTT. Protein: CASSMGPGTDTQYF. The chain employs TRBV5-1 and TRBJ2-3; D is tentatively TRBD1 or TRBD2 (5 bases each). Per the germline V gene, CDR1 is SGHRS and CDR2 is YFSETQ. The V and J ends lost 4 bases and 1 base respectively, with 10 bases between them. The CDR3 is 14 amino acids.

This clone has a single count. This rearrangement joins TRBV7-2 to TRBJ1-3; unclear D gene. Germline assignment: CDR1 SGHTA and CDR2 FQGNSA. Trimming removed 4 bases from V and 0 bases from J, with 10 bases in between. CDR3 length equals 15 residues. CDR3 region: CASSSHSFSGNTIYF. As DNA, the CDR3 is TGTGCCAGCAGCTCCCATAGTTTCTCTGGAAACACCATATATTTT.

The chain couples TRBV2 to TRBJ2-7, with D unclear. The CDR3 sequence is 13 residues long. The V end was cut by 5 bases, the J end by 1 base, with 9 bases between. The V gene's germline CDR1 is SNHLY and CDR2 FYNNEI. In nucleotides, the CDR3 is TGTGCCAGCAGTCAGTTAGGATCCTACGAGCAGTACTTC. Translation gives CASSQLGSYEQYF.

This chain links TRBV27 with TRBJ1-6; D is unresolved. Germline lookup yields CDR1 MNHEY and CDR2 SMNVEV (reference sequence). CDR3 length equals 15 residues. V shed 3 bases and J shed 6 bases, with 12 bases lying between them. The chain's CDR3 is CASSFEGVLNSPLHF. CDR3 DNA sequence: TGTGCCAGCAGTTTTGAGGGTGTGCTTAATTCACCCCTCCACTTT.

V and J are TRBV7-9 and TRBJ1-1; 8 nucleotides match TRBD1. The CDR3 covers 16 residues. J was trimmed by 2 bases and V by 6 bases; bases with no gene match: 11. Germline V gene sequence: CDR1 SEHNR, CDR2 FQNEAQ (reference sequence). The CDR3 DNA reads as TGTGCCAGCAGGTTCGACAGGGGACCGGGAAACACTGAAGCTTTCTTT. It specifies CASRFDRGPGNTEAFF.

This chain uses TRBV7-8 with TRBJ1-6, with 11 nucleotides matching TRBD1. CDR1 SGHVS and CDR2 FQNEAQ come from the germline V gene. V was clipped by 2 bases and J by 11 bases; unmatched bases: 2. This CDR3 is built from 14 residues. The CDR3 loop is CASSLPGQGAPLHF. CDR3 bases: TGTGCCAGCAGCTTACCGGGACAGGGGGCACCCCTCCACTTT. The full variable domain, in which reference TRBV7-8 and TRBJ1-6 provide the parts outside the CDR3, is GAGVSQSPRYKVAKRGQDVALRCDPISGHVSLFWYQQALGQGPEFLTYFQNEAQLDKSGLPSDRFFAERPEGSVSTLKIQRTQQEDSAVYLCASSLPGQGAPLHFGNGTRLTVT.

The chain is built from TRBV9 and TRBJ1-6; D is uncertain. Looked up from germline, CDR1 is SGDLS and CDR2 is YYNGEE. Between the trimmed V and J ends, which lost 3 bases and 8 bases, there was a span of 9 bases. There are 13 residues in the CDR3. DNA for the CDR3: TGTGCCAGCAGCGATTCGCTCCATTCACCCCTCCACTTT. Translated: CASSDSLHSPLHF.

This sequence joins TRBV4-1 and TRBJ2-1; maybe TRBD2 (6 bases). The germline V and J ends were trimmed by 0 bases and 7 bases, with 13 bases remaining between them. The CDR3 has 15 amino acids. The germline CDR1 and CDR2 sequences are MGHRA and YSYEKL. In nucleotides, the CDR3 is TGCGCCAGCAGCCAAGATAGTTGGGACTTGAATGAGCAGTTCTTC. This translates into CASSQDSWDLNEQFF.

The CDR3 sequence is CASSGDTGTETQYF. DNA for the CDR3: TGTGCCAGCAGTGGGGATACAGGGACTGAGACCCAGTACTTC. The rearrangement joins TRBV25-1 to TRBJ2-5, with D perhaps being TRBD1 or TRBD2 (6 bases each). Looked up from germline, CDR1 is MGHDK and CDR2 is SYGVNS. V lost 4 bases to trimming and J lost 5 bases, with 14 bases between them. This CDR3 contains 14 residues.

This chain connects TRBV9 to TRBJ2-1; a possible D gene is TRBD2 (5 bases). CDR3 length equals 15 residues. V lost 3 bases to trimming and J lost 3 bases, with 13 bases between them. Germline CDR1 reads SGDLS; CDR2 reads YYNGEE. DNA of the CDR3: TGTGCCAGCAGCGCCGTAGCGAAGGTCTACAATGAGCAGTTCTTC. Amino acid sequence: CASSAVAKVYNEQFF.

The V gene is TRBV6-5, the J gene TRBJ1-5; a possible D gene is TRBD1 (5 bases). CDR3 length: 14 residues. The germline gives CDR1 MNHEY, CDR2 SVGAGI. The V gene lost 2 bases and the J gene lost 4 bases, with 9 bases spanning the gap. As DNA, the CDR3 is TGTGCCAGCAGTTACGGGGGGTGGAATCAGCCCCAGCATTTT. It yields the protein CASSYGGWNQPQHF.